This T cell receptor beta chain comes out of a study of shared clonotypes between healthy human individuals. Study-level background: Researchers assigned three CD4 naive, three CD4 memory, two CD8 naive and one CD8 memory plate to each donor.

CDR1 is WNHNN and CDR2 is SYGVQD in the germline V gene (reference sequence). J lost 5 bases, V lost 2 bases, and 7 bases had no gene match. CDR3 length: 15 residues. The table came from immunoSEQ multiplex PCR; TCRdb's copy has only in-frame clones and leaves some out. The sample gives hundreds of thousands of clones, over 65% of which show up once; approximately 1.6% is in the top ten. The source is a woman aged 25 to 39 in good health. The chain recombines TRBV10-1 with TRBJ2-7; 9 bases line up with TRBD1. Sequencing was done on a sample of memory CD4+ T cells sorted from blood. Subset meaning: CD45RA-negative fraction. The CDR3 loop reads CASSEPGQGMNEQYF. CDR3 DNA: TGCGCCAGCAGTGAGCCGGGACAGGGTATGAACGAGCAGTACTTC.